This T cell receptor (beta chain) was documented in a study of prognosis after radiotherapy for stage I lung cancer. At the level of the study: For radiotherapy, patients got SBRT split into 3 to 5 fractions, giving a biologically effective dose of at least 100 Gy.

Two separate time points each saw a draw of about 6 milliliters of peripheral blood. This clonotype came up many times. The antigen is unknown. Study observations and caveats: Some TCR clones were expanded. Whether these clones were tumor-specific was not determined. Stereotactic body radiation therapy was followed by a fall in unique TCR clone counts, with a median of roughly 9,300 versus 7,200.

V lost 1 base, J lost 2 bases, and 10 bases lay in between. Per germline, CDR1 SGHNT and CDR2 YYREEE (reference sequence). The CDR3 contains 14 residues. Genomic DNA was subjected to two-round multiplex PCR for amplification of TCR beta CDR3. TRBV and TRBJ genes each had their own specific primers in first-round PCR. Each CDR3 protein is one row after TCRdb ran MiXCR on the multiplex PCR reads. The sample consists of over 10,000 distinct CDR3 sequences, 47% of them appearing once. The source was PBMCs, collected before or after stereotactic body radiation therapy (not recorded which). This chain joins TRBV5-4 and TRBJ2-7; D is perhaps TRBD1 (5 bases). The sequence came from a donor aged 50 or older with non-small cell lung cancer. CDR3 DNA sequence: TGTGCCAGCAGCTTGAAAGGGGTCCCCTACGAGCAGTACTTC. The encoded protein is CASSLKGVPYEQYF.